These 2 T cell receptor beta chains were all obtained from the same sample, sequenced in a study of shared clonotypes between healthy human individuals. Some clones are missing from TCRdb's copy, which holds only in-frame ones; the method was immunoSEQ multiplex PCR. The table lists under 130,000 clones, about 70% of them singletons. Sequences were obtained from memory CD8+ T cells sorted from blood. Subset denoted: CD45RO+ cells pooled with CCR7-negative TemRA cells. Receptors were obtained from a woman younger than 45 in good health.

This rearrangement joins TRBV2 to TRBJ2-1; 11 bases fit TRBD2. Germline trimming cut 6 bases from V and 4 bases from J; bases unmatched to any gene: 5. Germline V CDR1 and CDR2: SNHLY, FYNNEI. The length of the CDR3 is 15 residues. The CDR3 DNA reads as TGTGCCAGCAGGACGACTAGCGGGATATACAATGAGCAGTTCTTC. This gives the protein CASRTTSGIYNEQFF. Looking up the rest from reference TRBV2 and TRBJ2-1 gives the full variable domain: EPEVTQTPSHQVTQMGQEVILRCVPISNHLYFYWYRQILGQKVEFLVSFYNNEISEKSEIFDDQFSVERPDGSNFTLKIRSTKLEDSAMYFCASRTTSGIYNEQFFGPGTRLTVL.

This chain connects TRBV4-1 to TRBJ1-5, with D perhaps TRBD1 (5 bases). Germline V gives CDR1 MGHRA, CDR2 YSYEKL. The CDR3 consists of 15 residues. V was pared by 4 bases and J by 3 bases, with 13 bases between. CDR3 DNA: TGCGCCAGCAGCCCTCGACAGAATTACAATCAGCCCCAGCATTTT. Protein sequence: CASSPRQNYNQPQHF.